A single sample gave rise to the 21 T cell receptor beta chains below, sequenced in a study of cytomegalovirus exposure and HLA in healthy donors. PCR involved 60 Vbeta and 13 Jbeta primers. Libraries were prepared by immunoSEQ multiplex PCR; TCRdb keeps only in-frame clonotypes and omits some of them. The table has tens of thousands of clones, around 80% seen once. Sequenced material: PBMCs. These receptors originate from a woman aged 30 to 39 in good health and CMV-seronegative.

The chain couples TRBV30 to TRBJ2-7; tentative D call: TRBD1 (5 bases). Per the germline V gene, CDR1 is GTSNPN and CDR2 is SVGIG (reference sequence). The CDR3 extends over 15 amino acids. V gave up 5 bases and J gave up 3 bases, with 20 bases separating them. This CDR3 is CAWQGPVQADYEQYF. The CDR3 DNA reads as TGTGCCTGGCAGGGCCCCGTACAGGCCGACTACGAGCAGTACTTC.

The J gene is TRBJ1-1, the V gene TRBV29-1; D gene uncertain. The CDR3 runs to 12 residues. The germline V gene has CDR1 SQVTM and CDR2 ANQGSEA. Trimming took off 1 base at V and 11 bases at J, with 14 bases between the two ends. CDR3 in amino acids: CSVEAARGEAFF. As DNA, the CDR3 is TGCAGCGTTGAAGCCGCTCGGGGTGAGGCTTTCTTT.

The chain carries TRBV9 and TRBJ2-1; the D is unclear. The CDR3 covers 13 residues. Trimming took 2 bases from V and 6 from J, leaving 9 bases between them. In germline, CDR1 is SGDLS, CDR2 YYNGEE. CDR3 sequence: CASSVGQINEQFF. For the CDR3, the DNA is TGTGCCAGCAGCGTTGGCCAAATCAATGAGCAGTTCTTC.

The rearrangement uses TRBV6-5 and TRBJ2-7, with D possibly matching TRBD2 (6 bases). Germline V gene data show CDR1 as MNHEY and CDR2 as SVGAGI. The CDR3 runs 13 residues. V dropped 2 bases and J dropped 1 base, with 6 bases sitting between them. CDR3 loop: CASSYGGSYEQYF. CDR3 bases: TGTGCCAGCAGTTACGGGGGGTCCTACGAGCAGTACTTC.

The chain recombines TRBV5-4 with TRBJ2-5; D is unresolved. The V end was cut by 6 bases, the J end by 3 bases, with 6 bases between. The CDR3 is 11 amino acids. CDR1 and CDR2 (germline): SGHNT, YYREEE (reference sequence). The CDR3 DNA reads TGTGCCAGCACCCAGGAAGAGACCCAGTACTTC. Translating gives CASTQEETQYF.

The chain carries TRBV29-1 and TRBJ1-1; D is perhaps TRBD1 (5 bases). The CDR3 spans 14 residues. V lost 3 bases, J lost 0 bases, and 11 bases lay in between. Germline V gene sequence: CDR1 SQVTM, CDR2 ANQGSEA. CDR3 in amino acids: CSVEDKGMNTEAFF. DNA for the CDR3: TGCAGCGTTGAGGACAAGGGCATGAACACTGAAGCTTTCTTT.

The rearrangement joins TRBV28 to TRBJ2-7; TRBD1 aligns across 11 bases. Germline V gene sequence: CDR1 MDHEN, CDR2 SYDVKM. V was pared by 6 bases and J by 2 bases, with 6 bases of the junction left unmatched. The CDR3 runs to 15 residues. The CDR3 DNA follows: TGTGCCAGCAGCTTCGGGACAGGGGGTCCCTACGAGCAGTACTTC. Encoded protein: CASSFGTGGPYEQYF.

V gene TRBV4-1 combines with J gene TRBJ2-4; D may be TRBD2 (7 bases). With 4 bases removed from V and 8 bases from J, the gap between germline ends came to 12 bases. The CDR3 covers 13 residues. The germline gives CDR1 MGHRA, CDR2 YSYEKL. The CDR3, as DNA: TGCGCCAGCAGCCGTGGAGGGGGGGACATTCAGTACTTC. Translating gives CASSRGGGDIQYF.

V is TRBV7-2 and J is TRBJ1-1, with 8 bases lining up with TRBD1. The CDR3 runs 15 residues. Germline V gene data show CDR1 as SGHTA and CDR2 as FQGNSA. The J segment lost 2 bases and the V segment lost 5 bases, leaving 7 bases of the junction unmatched. CDR3 nucleotides: TGTGCCAGCAGCGCCCGACAGGGGTCCAACACTGAAGCTTTCTTT. Its translation is CASSARQGSNTEAFF.

The chain uses TRBV5-1 and TRBJ2-7, with D possibly matching TRBD2 (5 bases). The CDR3 is made up of 13 amino acids. The V end was cut by 5 bases, the J end by 0 bases, with 9 bases between. Germline CDR1 is SGHRS and CDR2 is YFSETQ. The CDR3 DNA follows: TGCGCCAGCAGGCGGGCTAGCTCCTACGAGCAGTACTTC. It specifies CASRRASSYEQYF.

The rearrangement uses TRBV6-5 and TRBJ1-4; perhaps TRBD1 as D (6 bases). The CDR3 runs to 15 residues. CDR1 and CDR2 from the germline V gene are MNHEY and SVGAGI. V lost 1 base and J lost 8, with 14 bases in between. The DNA for the CDR3 is TGTGCCAGCAGTTACTTTCAGGGGAGGGGGGAAAAACTGTTTTTT. Amino acids: CASSYFQGRGEKLFF.

This chain connects TRBV6-5 to TRBJ1-1; 8 bases agree with TRBD1. V lost 2 bases and J lost 1; bases outside the gene matches: 3. Per the germline V gene, CDR1 is MNHEY and CDR2 is SVGAGI. This CDR3 is 15 amino acids long. The CDR3 region has the DNA TGTGCCAGCAGTTACGACAGGGGACAGAACACTGAAGCTTTCTTT. It is translated as CASSYDRGQNTEAFF.

DNA for the CDR3: TGTGCCTGGAGTGCCCCGGACAGGTACGGGGAGCAGTACTTC. This gives the protein CAWSAPDRYGEQYF. V gene TRBV30 combines with J gene TRBJ2-7; 7 bases align to TRBD1. Trimming took 1 base from V and 7 from J; bases not matched to a gene: 10. The length of the CDR3 is 14 residues. Germline V lookup: CDR1 GTSNPN, CDR2 SVGIG (reference sequence).

This clone was counted between two and nine times. The chain recombines TRBV2 with TRBJ2-6; D might be TRBD1 (6 bases). The ends were cut back, 2 bases at V and 4 bases at J, with 12 bases in the middle. This CDR3 comprises 16 residues. Germline V gives CDR1 SNHLY, CDR2 FYNNEI. This CDR3 reads CASSEPAGVGANVLTF. The CDR3 nucleotides read TGTGCCAGCAGTGAACCCGCAGGGGTCGGGGCCAACGTCCTGACTTTC.

This clone showed up just a few times. J is TRBJ2-3 and V is TRBV4-1; D remains ambiguous. V lost 4 bases to trimming and J lost 0 bases, with 5 bases between them. Germline V gene data show CDR1 as MGHRA and CDR2 as YSYEKL. The CDR3 sequence is 13 residues long. CDR3 loop: CASSPPSTDTQYF. Written as DNA, the CDR3 is TGCGCCAGCAGCCCCCCTAGCACAGATACGCAGTATTTT.

The chain recombines TRBV14 with TRBJ2-4; D call uncertain. This CDR3 comprises 13 residues. Germline assignment: CDR1 SGHDN and CDR2 FVKESK. V gave up 0 bases and J gave up 6 bases, with 6 bases separating them. The CDR3 bases are TGTGCCAGCAGCCAAGATTGGAGAAACATTCAGTACTTC. As protein: CASSQDWRNIQYF.

This chain connects TRBV4-1 to TRBJ2-2, with 11 bases fitting TRBD2. V lost 3 bases to trimming and J lost 3 bases; unmatched junction nucleotides: 6. CDR3 length: 17 residues. The germline V gene has CDR1 MGHRA and CDR2 YSYEKL. As DNA, the CDR3 is TGCGCCAGCAGCCAGGGAACTAGCGGGAGTTACACCGGGGAGCTGTTTTTT. Its translation is CASSQGTSGSYTGELFF.

The J gene is TRBJ2-1, the V gene TRBV4-2; D possibly corresponds to TRBD2 (7 bases). The CDR3 extends over 18 amino acids. Germline values: CDR1 LGHNA, CDR2 YNFKEQ. Trimming left V 6 bases short and J 1 base short, with 22 bases between. CDR3 nucleotides: TGTGCCAGCAGGGGGGGGGCTTGGGAGGGGGGGTCCTACAATGAGCAGTTCTTC. Protein product: CASRGGAWEGGSYNEQFF.

The chain combines TRBV29-1 with TRBJ1-1; D remains ambiguous. Trimming left V 6 bases short and J 2 bases short, with 4 bases between. Germline CDR1 is SQVTM and CDR2 is ANQGSEA. The CDR3 extends over 10 amino acids. The CDR3 DNA is TGCAGCGTCAAAAACACTGAAGCTTTCTTT. It encodes CSVKNTEAFF.

The chain combines TRBV7-8 with TRBJ1-2, with D unresolved. CDR1 is SGHVS and CDR2 is FQNEAQ in the germline V gene. V lost 5 bases and J 5 bases, leaving 12 bases between the germline ends. The CDR3 runs to 13 residues. The CDR3 DNA sequence: TGTGCCAGCAGCCCTGGCCAGACATATGGCTACACCTTC. Its translation: CASSPGQTYGYTF.

The rearrangement joins TRBV15 to TRBJ1-5, with a weak D call TRBD1 (5 bases). CDR3 size: 14 residues. Germline CDR1 and CDR2: LNHNV and YYDKDF (reference sequence). The germline V and J ends were trimmed by 3 bases and 4 bases, with 10 bases remaining between them. CDR3 amino acids: CATSSTPGNQPQHF. CDR3 nucleotide sequence: TGTGCCACCAGCAGTACTCCAGGGAATCAGCCCCAGCATTTT.